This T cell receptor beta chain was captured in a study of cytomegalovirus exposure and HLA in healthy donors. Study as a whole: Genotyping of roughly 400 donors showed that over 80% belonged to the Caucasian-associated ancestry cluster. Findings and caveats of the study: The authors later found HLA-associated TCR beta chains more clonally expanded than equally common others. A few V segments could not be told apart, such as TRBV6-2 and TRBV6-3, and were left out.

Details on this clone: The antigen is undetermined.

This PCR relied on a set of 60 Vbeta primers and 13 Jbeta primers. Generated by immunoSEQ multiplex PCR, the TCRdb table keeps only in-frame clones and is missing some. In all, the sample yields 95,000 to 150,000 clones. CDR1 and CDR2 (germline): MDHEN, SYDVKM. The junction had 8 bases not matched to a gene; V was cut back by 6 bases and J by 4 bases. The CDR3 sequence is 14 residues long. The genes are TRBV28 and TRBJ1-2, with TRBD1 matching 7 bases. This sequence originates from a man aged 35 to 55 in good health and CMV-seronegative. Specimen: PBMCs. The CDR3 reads CASSPGQVFYGYTF. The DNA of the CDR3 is TGTGCCAGCAGCCCTGGACAGGTCTTCTATGGCTACACCTTC.